The clone carrying this T cell receptor (beta chain) was seen repeatedly, ten times or more. TCRdb independently ran MiXCR on the RT-PCR reads; one entry per CDR3 protein. Of 400,000 to 650,000 distinct CDR3 sequences listed, approximately 6.9% are singletons. These data are taken from a study of response to subunit inactivated influenza vaccine. V lost 0 bases and J 10 bases, leaving 22 bases between the germline ends. The CDR3 consists of 16 residues. CDR1 and CDR2 (germline): SQVTM, ANQGSEA. The source is a man between 50 and 69 years old who received an inactivated influenza vaccine. The chain combines TRBV29-1 with TRBJ2-1, with a weak D call TRBD1 (7 bases). The specimen comprised PBMCs from blood, sampled less than 25 months after vaccination. CDR3 sequence reads: CSVEDPGGGRLGEQFF. CDR3 coding DNA: TGCAGCGTTGAAGATCCTGGAGGGGGCAGATTAGGGGAGCAGTTCTTC.